These 2 T cell receptor beta chains share one sample of origin, sequenced in a study of T cell changes during pregnancy in multiple sclerosis. The table came from immunoSEQ multiplex PCR; TCRdb's copy has only in-frame clones and leaves some out. The data show more than 80,000 clones, about 89% seen once. Sequences were derived from PBMCs, sampled in the first trimester of pregnancy. The receptors originated from a female donor in good health, serving as a control in a pregnancy study. Some clones in this sample may be carry-over from other donors' samples.

The V call is TRBV19, the J call TRBJ1-3; 7 nucleotides align to TRBD1. The CDR3 spans 16 residues. Germline values: CDR1 LNHDA, CDR2 SQIVND (reference sequence). The ends lost 10 bases at V and 2 bases at J; junction bases unmatched: 14. CDR3 nucleotides: TGTGCCACAAGTGAGGGACATGGGACAGCTGGAAACACCATATATTTT. Its protein product is CATSEGHGTAGNTIYF.

The chain combines TRBV5-4 with TRBJ1-3, with D uncertain. V lost 2 bases to trimming and J lost 4 bases, with 10 bases between them. Per germline, CDR1 SGHNT and CDR2 YYREEE (reference sequence). This CDR3 contains 14 residues. The CDR3 region is CASSLRGPGNTIYF. The CDR3 region has the DNA TGTGCCAGCAGCTTACGGGGTCCCGGAAACACCATATATTTT.